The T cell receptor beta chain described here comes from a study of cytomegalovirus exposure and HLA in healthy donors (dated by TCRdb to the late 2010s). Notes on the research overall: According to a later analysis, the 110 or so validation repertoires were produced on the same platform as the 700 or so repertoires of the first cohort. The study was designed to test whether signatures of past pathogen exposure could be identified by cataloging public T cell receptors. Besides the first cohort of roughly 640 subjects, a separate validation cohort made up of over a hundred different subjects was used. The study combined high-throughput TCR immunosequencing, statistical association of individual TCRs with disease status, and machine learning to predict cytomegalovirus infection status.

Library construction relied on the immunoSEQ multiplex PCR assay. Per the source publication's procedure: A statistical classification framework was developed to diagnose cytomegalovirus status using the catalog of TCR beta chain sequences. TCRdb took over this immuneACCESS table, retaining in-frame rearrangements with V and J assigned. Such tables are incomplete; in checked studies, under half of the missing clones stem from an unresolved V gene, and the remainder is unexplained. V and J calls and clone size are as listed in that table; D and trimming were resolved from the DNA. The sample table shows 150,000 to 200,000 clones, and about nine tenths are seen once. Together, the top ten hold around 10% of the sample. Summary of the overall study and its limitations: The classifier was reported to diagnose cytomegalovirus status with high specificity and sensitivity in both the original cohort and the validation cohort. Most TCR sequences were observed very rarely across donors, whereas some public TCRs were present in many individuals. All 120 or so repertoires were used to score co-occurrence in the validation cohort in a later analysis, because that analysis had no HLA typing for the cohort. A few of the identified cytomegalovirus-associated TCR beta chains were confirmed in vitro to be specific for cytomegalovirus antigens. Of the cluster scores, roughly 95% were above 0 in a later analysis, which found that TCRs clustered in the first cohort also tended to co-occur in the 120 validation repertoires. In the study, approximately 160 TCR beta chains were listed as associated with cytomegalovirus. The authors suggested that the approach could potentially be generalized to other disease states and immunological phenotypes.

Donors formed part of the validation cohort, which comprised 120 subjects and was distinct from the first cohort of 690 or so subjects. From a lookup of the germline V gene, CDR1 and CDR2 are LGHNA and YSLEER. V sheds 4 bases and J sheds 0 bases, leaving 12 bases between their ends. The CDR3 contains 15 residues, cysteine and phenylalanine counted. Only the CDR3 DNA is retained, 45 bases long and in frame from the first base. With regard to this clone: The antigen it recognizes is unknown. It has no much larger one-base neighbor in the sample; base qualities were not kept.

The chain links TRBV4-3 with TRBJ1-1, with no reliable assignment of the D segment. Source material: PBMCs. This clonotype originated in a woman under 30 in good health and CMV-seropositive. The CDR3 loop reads CASSRADGLNTEAFF. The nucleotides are TGCGCCAGCAGCCGAGCGGACGGGCTGAACACTGAAGCTTTCTTT.